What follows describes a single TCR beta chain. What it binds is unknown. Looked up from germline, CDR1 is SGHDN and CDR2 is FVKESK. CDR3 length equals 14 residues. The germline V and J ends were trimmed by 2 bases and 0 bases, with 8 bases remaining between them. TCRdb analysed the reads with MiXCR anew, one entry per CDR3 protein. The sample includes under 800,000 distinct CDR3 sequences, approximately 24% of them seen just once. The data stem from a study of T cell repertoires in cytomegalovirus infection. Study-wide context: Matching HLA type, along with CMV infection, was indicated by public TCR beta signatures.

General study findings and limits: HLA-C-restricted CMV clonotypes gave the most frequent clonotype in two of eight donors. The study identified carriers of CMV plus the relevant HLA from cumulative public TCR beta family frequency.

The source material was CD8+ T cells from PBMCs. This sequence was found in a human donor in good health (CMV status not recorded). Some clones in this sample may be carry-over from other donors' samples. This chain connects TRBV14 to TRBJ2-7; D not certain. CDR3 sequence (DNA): TGTGCCAGCAGCCAAAAAGGGTACTCCTACGAGCAGTACTTC. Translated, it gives CASSQKGYSYEQYF.